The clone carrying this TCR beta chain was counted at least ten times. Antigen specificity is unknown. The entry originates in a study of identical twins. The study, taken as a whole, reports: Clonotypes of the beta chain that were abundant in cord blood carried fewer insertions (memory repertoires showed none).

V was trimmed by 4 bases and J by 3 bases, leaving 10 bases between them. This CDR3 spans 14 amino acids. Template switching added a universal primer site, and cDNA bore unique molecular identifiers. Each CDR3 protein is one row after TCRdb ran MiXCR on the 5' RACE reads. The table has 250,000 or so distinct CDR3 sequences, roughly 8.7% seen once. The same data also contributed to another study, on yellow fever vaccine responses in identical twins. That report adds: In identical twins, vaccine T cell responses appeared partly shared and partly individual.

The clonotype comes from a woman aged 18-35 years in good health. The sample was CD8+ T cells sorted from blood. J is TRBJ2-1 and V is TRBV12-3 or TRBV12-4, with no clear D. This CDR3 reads CASSSGPGYNEQFF. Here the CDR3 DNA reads TGTGCCAGCAGTTCCGGACCCGGCTACAATGAGCAGTTCTTC.